The 6 T cell receptor beta chains in this list originate from one sample, sequenced in a study of T cells in Graves' hyperthyroidism and ophthalmopathy. TCR beta CDR3 regions were amplified from RNA. The TCR CDR3 was amplified in a first-round RT-PCR using the HTBI primer set. MiXCR, run by TCRdb on the multiplex PCR reads, gives a single entry per CDR3 protein. The data hold about 520,000 distinct CDR3 sequences, with around 22% observed a single time. The source material was blood. All receptors come from a woman aged 25 to 39 with Graves' ophthalmopathy.

This clonotype has a count of ten or more. The chain employs TRBV5-1 and TRBJ1-1, with TRBD1 matching 7 bases. Germline V lookup: CDR1 SGHRS, CDR2 YFSETQ. CDR3 size: 12 residues. V was clipped by 2 bases and J by 11 bases; unmatched bases: 6. The CDR3 nucleotides are TGCGCCAGCAGCTTAAATGAGGGGGCGGCTTTCTTT. Residues: CASSLNEGAAFF.

This clonotype was seen ten or more times. The V call is TRBV6-2 or TRBV6-3, the J call TRBJ1-2, with 7 bases lining up with TRBD1. J was trimmed by 0 bases and V by 5 bases; bases with no gene match: 0. Looked up from germline, CDR1 is MNHEY and CDR2 is SVGEGT. This CDR3 spans 13 amino acids. In DNA, the CDR3 is TGTGCCAGCAGTGGGACAGCTAACTATGGCTACACCTTC. It is translated as CASSGTANYGYTF.

Many counts were recorded for this clonotype. It is unclear where the CDR3 begins or ends on the DNA, so no DNA is shown, and the CDR3 is as TCRdb lists it. The chain combines TRBV29-1 with TRBJ1-1; the D call of TRBD1 is as the table states it, not checked on the DNA. The CDR3 sequence runs 15 residues, both termini included. Per germline, CDR1 SQVTM and CDR2 ANQGSEA. The CDR3 loop reads CSVDSGYVGPQKAFF.

This clonotype was observed many times. The chain has TRBV16 and TRBJ2-5; the D is unclear. V dropped 0 bases and J dropped 4 bases, with 3 bases sitting between them. Germline V lookup: CDR1 KGHSY, CDR2 FQNENV. CDR3 length equals 12 residues. The CDR3 nucleotides are TGTGCCAGCAGCCAATCGGCAGAGACCCAGTACTTC. Encoded protein: CASSQSAETQYF.

The gene calls are TRBV19 and TRBJ1-2, with a tentative D call TRBD1 (5 bases). Germline CDR1 is LNHDA and CDR2 is SQIVND (reference sequence). V gave up 7 bases and J gave up 5 bases, with 14 bases separating them. The CDR3 sequence is 13 residues long. CDR3 nucleotide sequence: TGTGCCAGTACCTCGGGACCGGTATATGGCTACACCTTC. Protein: CASTSGPVYGYTF.

This chain joins TRBV10-3 and TRBJ1-5, with TRBD1 matching over 7 bases. Germline CDR1 reads ENHRY; CDR2 reads SYGVKD. V gave up 2 bases and J gave up 2 bases; unmatched junction bases: 0. The CDR3 is made up of 14 amino acids. This chain's CDR3 is CAISEGQGNQPQHF. As DNA, the CDR3 is TGTGCCATCAGTGAGGGACAGGGCAATCAGCCCCAGCATTTT.